This TCR beta chain was recovered during a study of blood T cells in healthy people across ages. A second PCR of about 7 to 11 cycles used a sample-barcoded 5' primer and a J-beta primer mix. TCRdb passed the 5' RACE reads through MiXCR, listing each CDR3 protein once. The table lists approximately 730,000 distinct CDR3 sequences, around half of them singletons, with around 41% in the top ten. In this sample, this clonotype turned up a few times. This TCR derives from a man aged 80 or over in good health. Sequencing used blood.

The CDR3 sequence is CASLGRHRYAYF. CDR3 coding DNA: TGTGCCAGCCTTGGACGGCACAGATACGCGTATTTT. The chain joins TRBV2 to TRBJ2-3; no clear D gene. Between the trimmed V and J ends, which lost 8 bases and 14 bases, there was a span of 20 bases. Germline CDR1 reads SNHLY; CDR2 reads FYNNEI. This CDR3 region has 12 residues.